One sample yielded the 7 T cell receptor beta chains listed below, sequenced in a study of blood T cells in healthy people across ages. A second PCR of roughly 7 to 11 cycles used a sample-barcoded 5' primer and a J-beta primer mix. TCRdb reanalysed the 5' RACE reads using MiXCR and keeps one entry per CDR3 protein. The data hold about 1.6 million distinct CDR3 sequences, with 34% observed a single time. Sequencing was carried out using blood. Source of these receptors: a woman in her twenties or thirties in good health.

The rearrangement uses TRBV11-2 and TRBJ2-7, with TRBD2 as a possible D gene (6 bases). The J call is in doubt because the DNA end fits TRBJ2-5 better. This CDR3 region has 15 residues. CDR1 SGHAT and CDR2 FQNNGV come from the germline V gene. CDR3 sequence reads: CASSPGGNPQETQYF. CDR3 bases: TGTGCCAGCAGCCCTGGAGGGAACCCCCAAGAGACCCAGTACTTC.

This clonotype was seen a handful of times. The V and J genes are TRBV6-6 and TRBJ2-1; D unclear. CDR1 is MNHNY, CDR2 SVGAGI, per germline (reference sequence). V shed 3 bases and J shed 13 bases, with 10 bases lying between them. The CDR3 totals 11 residues. CDR3 sequence (DNA): TGTGCCAGCAGTTATCTCGAGACCCAGTTCTTC. Protein: CASSYLETQFF.

This rearrangement joins TRBV7-2 to TRBJ2-3; 8 bases are a match to TRBD2. CDR3 length: 15 residues. Per germline, CDR1 SGHTA and CDR2 FQGNSA. Germline trimming cut 5 bases from V and 4 bases from J; bases unmatched to any gene: 8. CDR3 nucleotide sequence: TGTGCCAGCAGCCGAATAGCGGGGCTGGCAGATACGCAGTATTTT. Translating gives CASSRIAGLADTQYF. The complete variable domain, with remaining parts taken from reference TRBV7-2 and TRBJ2-3, reads GAGVSQSPSNKVTEKGKDVELRCDPISGHTALYWYRQSLGQGLEFLIYFQGNSAPDKSGLPSDRFSAERTGGSVSTLTIQRTQQEDSAVYLCASSRIAGLADTQYFGPGTRLTVL.

The table lists this clonotype with many counts. This chain links TRBV7-2 with TRBJ2-3; perhaps TRBD2 as D (6 bases). Germline V lookup: CDR1 SGHTA, CDR2 FQGNSA. Trimming stripped 5 bases from V and 14 bases from J, with 17 bases between. CDR3 length: 12 residues. The CDR3 bases are TGTGCCAGCAGCATACCTCCCGGGACTCTGTATTTT. Translating it yields CASSIPPGTLYF.

J is TRBJ1-2 and V is TRBV20-1, with 9 positions matching TRBD1. Looked up from germline, CDR1 is DFQATT and CDR2 is SNEGSKA (reference sequence). The CDR3 has 13 amino acids. V lost 5 bases to trimming and J lost 6 bases; unmatched junction nucleotides: 7. The CDR3 sequence is CSAHRTGADGYTF. The CDR3 DNA is TGCAGTGCTCACAGGACAGGGGCGGATGGCTACACCTTC.

This chain links TRBV4-1 with TRBJ2-1; 7 nucleotides match TRBD1. Germline CDR1 MGHRA, CDR2 YSYEKL. Trimming took 4 bases from V and 4 from J; bases not matched to a gene: 7. The CDR3 contains 15 residues. The CDR3 region has the DNA TGCGCCAGCAGCCGAACGGGACAGTTATACAATGAGCAGTTCTTC. This translates into CASSRTGQLYNEQFF.

This clonotype has just a few counts. The chain employs TRBV27 and TRBJ2-7; D ambiguous. The germline gives CDR1 MNHEY, CDR2 SMNVEV (reference sequence). V gave up 6 bases and J gave up 0 bases, with 15 bases separating them. The CDR3 loop spans 15 amino acids. The CDR3 DNA is TGTGCCAGCAGCGAACTCCGGGTCAGCTCCTACGAGCAGTACTTC. Translating it yields CASSELRVSSYEQYF.